These T cell receptor beta chains were read from a single sample in a study of blood T cells in healthy people across ages. Using its own MiXCR run on the 5' RACE reads, TCRdb lists one record per CDR3 protein. The table shows some 640,000 distinct CDR3 sequences, with roughly 49% occurring only once. The sample taken for sequencing was blood. Receptors originate from a woman aged 55-70 years in good health. Both conserved end residues are part of each CDR3. Fields, in order: CDR3 protein, D gene, J gene, V gene. A D gene is named only where the DNA matches it firmly.

cdr3_aa: CASSQGVGGSYEQYF
d_call: TRBD2
j_call: TRBJ2-7
v_call: TRBV4-3

cdr3_aa: CASSAQAGRVNEQYF
d_call: .
j_call: TRBJ2-7
v_call: TRBV5-1

cdr3_aa: CSARVVANYGYTF
d_call: .
j_call: TRBJ1-2
v_call: TRBV20-1

cdr3_aa: CASSQERERGYGYTF
d_call: .
j_call: TRBJ1-2
v_call: TRBV4-2

cdr3_aa: CASSLIQGPGETQYF
d_call: TRBD1
j_call: TRBJ2-5
v_call: TRBV5-1

cdr3_aa: CSVYSVRAGSYEQYF
d_call: .
j_call: TRBJ2-7
v_call: TRBV29-1

cdr3_aa: CASSSDTGVNEKLFF
d_call: TRBD1
j_call: TRBJ1-4
v_call: TRBV5-6

cdr3_aa: CAIKPGLAGASGELFF
d_call: TRBD2
j_call: TRBJ2-2
v_call: TRBV10-3

cdr3_aa: CSASSYNEQYF
d_call: .
j_call: .
v_call: TRBV29-1

cdr3_aa: CASSLSRGQGYTYEQYF
d_call: TRBD1
j_call: TRBJ2-7
v_call: TRBV5-5

cdr3_aa: CASSYETGAYEQYF
d_call: TRBD1
j_call: TRBJ2-7
v_call: TRBV5-1

cdr3_aa: CSASQSTGALEAFF
d_call: TRBD1
j_call: TRBJ1-1
v_call: TRBV20-1

cdr3_aa: CASKRGGARTYEQYF
d_call: .
j_call: TRBJ2-7
v_call: TRBV28

cdr3_aa: CASSPRIATQYF
d_call: .
j_call: TRBJ2-3
v_call: TRBV7-2

cdr3_aa: CSAEEPVHTNYGYTF
d_call: .
j_call: TRBJ1-2
v_call: TRBV20-1

cdr3_aa: CASSTGTSGRDEQFF
d_call: TRBD2
j_call: TRBJ2-1
v_call: TRBV7-3

cdr3_aa: CSAIGPGTTDTQYF
d_call: .
j_call: TRBJ2-3
v_call: TRBV20-1

cdr3_aa: CASSYFKGGLNNEQFF
d_call: .
j_call: TRBJ2-1
v_call: TRBV6-2/TRBV6-3

cdr3_aa: CASSFWEGNGYTF
d_call: .
j_call: TRBJ1-2
v_call: TRBV12-3/TRBV12-4

cdr3_aa: CASRPDNQAGELFF
d_call: .
j_call: TRBJ2-2
v_call: TRBV2

cdr3_aa: CASTRRTGLGELFF
d_call: .
j_call: TRBJ2-2
v_call: TRBV7-2

cdr3_aa: CASSSRNGGRWDYEQYF
d_call: .
j_call: TRBJ2-7
v_call: TRBV11-3

cdr3_aa: CASNPNGRSSEQFF
d_call: TRBD2
j_call: TRBJ2-1
v_call: TRBV9

cdr3_aa: CASYLAGSYNEQFF
d_call: .
j_call: TRBJ2-1
v_call: TRBV7-9

cdr3_aa: CSASSLLLNEQYF
d_call: .
j_call: TRBJ2-7
v_call: TRBV20-1

cdr3_aa: CASGQGLISYEQYF
d_call: TRBD1
j_call: TRBJ2-7
v_call: TRBV27

cdr3_aa: CASSYKLAGISYNEQFF
d_call: TRBD2
j_call: TRBJ2-1
v_call: TRBV6-5

cdr3_aa: CASSFTSGSLETQYF
d_call: TRBD2
j_call: TRBJ2-5
v_call: TRBV7-3

cdr3_aa: CASSYMGINTEAFF
d_call: .
j_call: TRBJ1-1
v_call: TRBV6-2/TRBV6-3

cdr3_aa: CASSSPRPGQRHYGYTF
d_call: .
j_call: TRBJ1-2
v_call: TRBV7-2

cdr3_aa: CASSFEAGDWNEQFF
d_call: TRBD2
j_call: TRBJ2-1
v_call: TRBV28

cdr3_aa: CSVERSTEAFF
d_call: .
j_call: TRBJ1-1
v_call: TRBV29-1

cdr3_aa: CASGLVPSGRAFADTQYF
d_call: TRBD2
j_call: TRBJ2-3
v_call: TRBV12-5

cdr3_aa: CASSLPEGSYEQYF
d_call: .
j_call: TRBJ2-7
v_call: TRBV5-1

cdr3_aa: CVSSQGGLAGTYEQYF
d_call: TRBD2
j_call: TRBJ2-7
v_call: TRBV14

cdr3_aa: CSASNTLSGGWYQPQHF
d_call: .
j_call: TRBJ1-5
v_call: TRBV20-1